This TCR beta chain was sequenced during a study of T cells in Graves' hyperthyroidism and ophthalmopathy. This clonotype was observed many times. Template material for amplifying TCR beta CDR3 regions consisted of RNA transcripts. Primed by the HTBI set, a first-round RT-PCR was run on the TCR CDR3. TCRdb reprocessed the multiplex PCR reads via MiXCR and lists one record per CDR3 protein. The table records 200,000 to 250,000 distinct CDR3 sequences, approximately 25% of them present only once. CDR3 length equals 15 residues. Trimming pared 1 base from V and 7 bases from J, leaving 17 bases between. Germline lookup yields CDR1 MGHRA and CDR2 YSYEKL.

The TCR was taken from a woman between 35 and 50 years old with Graves' ophthalmopathy. What was sequenced was blood. V and J are TRBV4-1 and TRBJ2-7; D perhaps matches TRBD2 (6 bases). CDR3 sequence reads: CASSQGRGLHQEQYF. The DNA for the CDR3 is TGCGCCAGCAGCCAAGGACGGGGACTCCACCAGGAGCAGTACTTC.